These 14 T cell receptor beta chains were sequenced from one sample in a study of T cells in Graves' hyperthyroidism and ophthalmopathy (dated by TCRdb to the late 2010s). Library construction relied on multiplex PCR. The run used an Illumina HiSeq 2000. The TCR beta CDR3 regions were amplified from RNA transcripts. The first round of RT-PCR for the TCR CDR3 was performed with the HTBI primer set and the Qiagen OneStep RT-PCR kit. TCRdb trimmed the raw reads at Q25, called clones with MiXCR and kept productive beta chains. All rows with the same CDR3 protein become a single entry with the most common DNA and genes. The sample table contains around 440,000 distinct CDR3 sequences; only one count was recorded for around a sixth of them. About 7.7% of the sample belongs to the ten largest clones. Sequences were obtained from blood. The receptors stem from a woman aged 18-29 years with Graves' hyperthyroidism.

The chain links TRBV28 to TRBJ1-2; D is uncertain. Trimming took off 7 bases at V and 8 bases at J, with 23 bases between the two ends. This CDR3 has 15 amino acids. Germline V gives CDR1 MDHEN, CDR2 SYDVKM. The CDR3 reads CASTPPGRRLEGYTF. CDR3 DNA sequence: TGTGCCAGCACCCCACCCGGCAGGAGACTGGAAGGCTACACCTTC.

This chain joins TRBV9 and TRBJ1-3; D not certain. The CDR3 contains 14 residues. The V and J ends lost 5 bases and 0 bases respectively, with 9 bases between them. Per germline, CDR1 SGDLS and CDR2 YYNGEE. The CDR3 DNA reads TGTGCCAGCAGACGAAGTAGCTCTGGAAACACCATATATTTT. Amino acid sequence: CASRRSSSGNTIYF.

This clonotype has a count of ten or more. The chain recombines TRBV7-2 with TRBJ1-1; 9 positions agree with TRBD1. The J segment lost 6 bases and the V segment lost 5 bases, leaving 4 bases of the junction unmatched. Germline assignment: CDR1 SGHTA and CDR2 FQGNSA. The CDR3 runs to 13 residues. DNA of the CDR3: TGTGCCAGCAGCCCGAGACAGGGGGCTGAAGCTTTCTTT. Protein: CASSPRQGAEAFF.

This clonotype was detected ten times or more. The chain is built from TRBV7-2 and TRBJ2-7; a possible D gene is TRBD2 (5 bases). The CDR3 is made up of 15 amino acids. Trimming took 1 base from V and 5 from J, leaving 15 bases between them. In germline, CDR1 is SGHTA, CDR2 FQGNSA. CDR3 amino acids: CASSLGWERIHEQYF. The CDR3 bases are TGTGCCAGCAGCTTAGGGTGGGAGAGAATCCACGAGCAGTACTTC.

At least ten counts were recorded for this clonotype. The chain couples TRBV5-1 to TRBJ2-1, with TRBD2 matching over 10 bases. From germline, CDR1 is SGHRS and CDR2 YFSETQ. V was pared by 4 bases and J by 8 bases, with 9 bases of the junction left unmatched. The CDR3 extends over 15 amino acids. DNA of the CDR3: TGCGCCAGCAGCCCCGGGTCTAGCGGGAGTTATGAGCAGTTCTTC. This sequence encodes CASSPGSSGSYEQFF. Supplemented by reference TRBV5-1 and TRBJ2-1, the full variable domain reads KAGVTQTPRYLIKTRGQQVTLSCSPISGHRSVSWYQQTPGQGLQFLFEYFSETQRNKGNFPGRFSGRQFSNSRSEMNVSTLELGDSALYLCASSPGSSGSYEQFFGPGTRLTVL.

There are many counts of this clonotype. The chain is built from TRBV2 and TRBJ1-2; 9 bases are shared with TRBD1. Trimming removed 3 bases from V and 2 bases from J; junction bases left unmatched: 13. Germline CDR1 SNHLY, CDR2 FYNNEI. CDR3 size: 18 residues. CDR3 protein: CASSDSRWGTGYNYGYTF. The DNA of the CDR3 is TGTGCCAGCAGTGATTCCAGGTGGGGGACAGGGTACAACTATGGCTACACCTTC.

This clonotype was seen ten or more times. This rearrangement joins TRBV20-1 to TRBJ1-2; D is unresolved. Germline V gene lookup returns CDR1 DFQATT and CDR2 SNEGSKA (reference sequence). The CDR3 length is 13 residues. The V and J ends lost 3 bases and 8 bases respectively, with 16 bases between them. CDR3 in DNA: TGCAGTGCTAGCCGGTTCTCACGAGGGGGCTACACCTTC. This codes for CSASRFSRGGYTF.

In its sample, this clonotype was seen many times. This chain links TRBV15 with TRBJ2-1, with TRBD1 matching 10 bases. The germline V gene encodes CDR1 LNHNV and CDR2 YYDKDF (reference sequence). The CDR3 has 17 residues. V shed 2 bases, J shed 7 bases, and the junction held 11 bases outside the gene matches. DNA for the CDR3: TGTGCCACCAGCAGACGACTCTGGGACAGGGGATTTAATGAGCAGTTCTTC. Protein product: CATSRRLWDRGFNEQFF.

This clonotype showed up many times. This chain connects TRBV4-1 to TRBJ2-6, with no clear D. Germline V gene lookup returns CDR1 MGHRA and CDR2 YSYEKL. The germline V and J ends were trimmed by 1 base and 2 bases, with 12 bases remaining between them. This CDR3 has 17 amino acids. Here the CDR3 reads CASSQVIRDAGANVLTF. In nucleotides, the CDR3 is TGCGCCAGCAGCCAAGTCATTCGAGATGCTGGGGCCAACGTCCTGACTTTC.

This clonotype has a count of ten or more. The V and J genes are TRBV7-8 and TRBJ2-7; 10 bases align to TRBD2. CDR3 length equals 17 residues. Germline values: CDR1 SGHVS, CDR2 FQNEAQ. J gave up 2 bases and V 1 base, and 8 bases lay outside the gene matches. For the CDR3, the DNA is TGTGCCAGCAGCTTAGGGGAAGGACTAGCGGTAACCTACGAGCAGTACTTC. Its protein is CASSLGEGLAVTYEQYF.

The chain joins TRBV19 to TRBJ1-4, with TRBD1 matching 9 bases. The junction had 11 bases not matched to a gene; V was cut back by 4 bases and J by 11 bases. The CDR3 runs to 15 residues. The germline V gene encodes CDR1 LNHDA and CDR2 SQIVND (reference sequence). The CDR3 bases are TGTGCCAGTAGTAACCGGGACAGGGTCATGAGGAAACTGTTTTTT. Its translation: CASSNRDRVMRKLFF.

Notes on this clonotype: A read error is possible here, since a much larger clone lies one base away. The gene calls are TRBV4-1 and TRBJ2-3; D unresolved. The CDR3 totals 15 residues. CDR1 and CDR2 from the germline V gene are MGHRA and YSYEKL. V was pared by 8 bases and J by 6 bases, with 21 bases between. CDR3 sequence reads: CASGAVDQQTDTQYF. The CDR3, as DNA: TGCGCCAGCGGTGCCGTAGACCAGCAGACGGATACGCAGTATTTT.

This clonotype was picked up many times. The CDR3 here is CASSFPSTGIGANVLTF. CDR3 coding DNA: TGTGCCAGCAGTTTCCCCTCGACAGGGATTGGGGCCAACGTCCTGACTTTC. This chain links TRBV12-3 or TRBV12-4 with TRBJ2-6, with 7 bases aligning to TRBD1. The V and J ends lost 3 bases and 3 bases, in that order; junction bases with no gene match: 8. The CDR3 extends over 17 amino acids.

This chain uses TRBV7-8 with TRBJ2-5; 15 bases line up with TRBD2. The J segment lost 5 bases and the V segment lost 0 bases, leaving 7 bases of the junction unmatched. Germline CDR1 reads SGHVS; CDR2 reads FQNEAQ. There are 18 residues in the CDR3. The CDR3 spells CASSLAGLAGGPGETQYF. For the CDR3, the DNA is TGTGCCAGCAGCTTAGCCGGACTAGCGGGAGGGCCGGGGGAGACCCAGTACTTC.